Each of the 15 T cell receptor beta chains below was sequenced from the same sample in a study of T cells in Graves' hyperthyroidism and ophthalmopathy. The source material, RNA transcripts, was used to amplify TCR beta CDR3 regions. During a first-round RT-PCR of the TCR CDR3, the HTBI primer set was used. TCRdb re-derived calls from the multiplex PCR reads in MiXCR, one entry per CDR3 protein. The repertoire has fewer than 350,000 distinct CDR3 sequences, 10% to 15% of them found once; the top ten carry approximately 8.6%. The sequenced sample consisted of blood. These receptors originate from a woman aged 25 to 39 with Graves' hyperthyroidism that later progressed to Graves' ophthalmopathy.

This clonotype was found a few times. This may arise from a read error, as a much more abundant clone is one base away. The rearrangement joins TRBV3-1 to TRBJ1-1, with D possibly matching TRBD1 (6 bases). Germline lookup yields CDR1 LGHDT and CDR2 YNNKEL (reference sequence). The V and J ends lost 4 bases and 4 bases respectively, with 19 bases between them. The CDR3 consists of 16 residues. DNA for the CDR3: TGTGCCAGCAGCCCCGGTCGGGGGGCCATGAGCACTGAAGCTTTCTTT. Protein sequence: CASSPGRGAMSTEAFF.

This clonotype was seen only a few times. This chain links TRBV4-1 with TRBJ2-5, with 16 bases that match TRBD2. The J segment lost 0 bases and the V segment lost 0 bases, leaving 4 bases of the junction unmatched. CDR3 length equals 19 residues. Per germline, CDR1 MGHRA and CDR2 YSYEKL. The CDR3 nucleotides read TGCGCCAGCAGCCAAGAGGGACTAGCGGGAGGGACGTACCAAGAGACCCAGTACTTC. It specifies CASSQEGLAGGTYQETQYF.

Notes on this clonotype: A read error may explain this, as a much larger clone is one base away. The CDR3 region is CTSIGLAGVISGANVLTF. As DNA, the CDR3 is TGTACCAGCATCGGACTAGCGGGAGTTATCTCTGGGGCCAACGTCCTGACTTTC. The chain joins TRBV11-2 to TRBJ2-6; 13 nucleotides align to TRBD2. The CDR3 is 18 amino acids. The germline CDR1 and CDR2 sequences are SGHAT and FQNNGV.

Many counts were recorded for this clonotype. The V gene is TRBV2, the J gene TRBJ2-2; unclear D gene. The V and J ends lost 7 bases and 1 base respectively, with 4 bases between them. The CDR3 sequence is 12 residues long. CDR1 is SNHLY, CDR2 FYNNEI, per germline. The CDR3 loop is CASILNTGELFF. The DNA of the CDR3 is TGTGCCAGCATATTGAACACCGGGGAGCTGTTTTTT.

This clonotype has at least ten counts. The rearrangement links TRBV6-1 to TRBJ2-7, with TRBD1 matching over 7 bases. The CDR3 contains 15 residues. Germline trimming cut 1 base from V and 4 bases from J; bases unmatched to any gene: 7. In germline, CDR1 is MNHNS, CDR2 SASEGT. Here the CDR3 reads CASSEGFGTEYEQYF. In DNA, the CDR3 is TGTGCCAGCAGTGAAGGGTTTGGGACAGAGTACGAGCAGTACTTC.

Remarks on this clonotype: Here the CDR3 omits its conserved ending phenylalanine or tryptophan, so a read error is the likely source. This rearrangement joins TRBV27 to TRBJ1-5, with a possible D match to TRBD1 (5 bases). The CDR3 loop spans 13 amino acids. The ends were cut back, 4 bases at V and 1 base at J, with 5 bases in the middle. Germline assignment: CDR1 MNHEY and CDR2 SMNVEV (reference sequence). DNA of the CDR3: TGTGCCAGCAGTTGGGACAGCAATCAGCCCCAGCATTCT. Amino acids: CASSWDSNQPQHS.

Of note for this clonotype: A much larger clone differs from this one at a single base, so this may be a read error. The chain carries TRBV27 and TRBJ1-6; weak D call: TRBD1 (5 bases). CDR1 is MNHEY and CDR2 is SMNVEV in the germline V gene (reference sequence). V lost 5 bases to trimming and J lost 5 bases, with 19 bases between them. CDR3 length: 17 amino acids. The CDR3 DNA follows: TGTGCCAGCAGTCGGCTGGACAAGGGAAGCAATAATTCACCCCTCCACTTT. Protein product: CASSRLDKGSNNSPLHF.

This clonotype appeared many times. The chain joins TRBV7-2 to TRBJ2-5; TRBD1 is a possible D gene (5 bases). The CDR3 runs 14 residues. In germline, CDR1 is SGHTA, CDR2 FQGNSA. Trimming removed 2 bases at V and 1 base at J, with 8 bases between. CDR3 region: CASSLPTVQETQYF. CDR3 coding DNA: TGTGCCAGCAGCTTACCGACAGTCCAAGAGACCCAGTACTTC.

This clonotype was counted ten times or more. The V and J genes are TRBV29-1 and TRBJ2-7, with 9 bases lining up with TRBD2. CDR1 is SQVTM and CDR2 is ANQGSEA in the germline V gene. The CDR3 covers 13 residues. V dropped 6 bases and J dropped 1; count of bases not matched to a gene: 4. The CDR3: CSVSGRTSYEQYF. The CDR3 DNA reads as TGCAGCGTAAGCGGGAGGACTTCCTACGAGCAGTACTTC.

This clonotype was observed at least ten times. The chain carries TRBV5-1 and TRBJ2-1; the D gene is possibly TRBD2 (5 bases). The CDR3 extends over 14 amino acids. CDR1 is SGHRS and CDR2 is YFSETQ in the germline V gene. V was shortened by 5 bases and J by 5 bases, with 14 bases between the two germline ends. The CDR3 is CASSRGSAHNEQFF. The CDR3 DNA reads as TGCGCCAGCAGTCGCGGGTCAGCCCACAATGAGCAGTTCTTC. The variable domain in full, completed from reference TRBV5-1 and TRBJ2-1, reads KAGVTQTPRYLIKTRGQQVTLSCSPISGHRSVSWYQQTPGQGLQFLFEYFSETQRNKGNFPGRFSGRQFSNSRSEMNVSTLELGDSALYLCASSRGSAHNEQFFGPGTRLTVL.

This clonotype was seen many times. CDR3 sequence: CASTPSAGGETQYF. CDR3 sequence (DNA): TGTGCCAGCACCCCTTCAGCGGGAGGTGAGACCCAGTACTTC. The rearrangement joins TRBV12-3 or TRBV12-4 to TRBJ2-5; 9 nucleotides agree with TRBD2. The V and J ends lost 7 bases and 5 bases, in that order; junction bases with no gene match: 8. This CDR3 is built from 14 residues.

The chain combines TRBV19 with TRBJ1-1; 7 bases are shared with TRBD1. The junction had 5 bases not matched to a gene; V was cut back by 6 bases and J by 1 base. CDR1 is LNHDA, CDR2 SQIVND, per germline (reference sequence). The CDR3 length is 14 residues. For the CDR3, the DNA is TGTGCCAGTAGACTGGACAGGTGGAACACTGAAGCTTTCTTT. Protein: CASRLDRWNTEAFF.

This clonotype was seen many times. The chain employs TRBV7-2 and TRBJ2-1, with 9 nucleotides matching TRBD2. The CDR3 totals 15 residues. Germline CDR1 reads SGHTA; CDR2 reads FQGNSA. V was clipped by 4 bases and J by 7 bases; unmatched bases: 8. In DNA, the CDR3 is TGTGCCAGCAGCTCCTTAGCGGGAGTCTTTAATGAGCAGTTCTTC. It is translated as CASSSLAGVFNEQFF.

Many counts were recorded for this clonotype. The chain employs TRBV20-1 and TRBJ1-4, with D maybe TRBD1 (5 bases). Trimming removed 3 bases at V and 7 bases at J, with 12 bases between. Germline V gene data show CDR1 as DFQATT and CDR2 as SNEGSKA (reference sequence). CDR3 length: 13 residues. CDR3 amino acids: CSASGGDGEKLFF. Here the CDR3 DNA reads TGCAGTGCTAGTGGGGGGGATGGTGAAAAACTGTTTTTT.

This clonotype was observed many times. V gene TRBV12-3 or TRBV12-4 combines with J gene TRBJ2-5; D is unresolved. The ends were cut back, 4 bases at V and 1 base at J, with 7 bases in the middle. This CDR3 is built from 13 residues. The CDR3 protein is CASSSLVQETQYF. The DNA for the CDR3 is TGTGCCAGCAGTTCGTTGGTCCAAGAGACCCAGTACTTC.